The entry that follows covers one TCR beta chain sequence. Its binding antigen is unknown. Base qualities were left out, and no much larger clone turns up one base away. TCRbeta CDR3 regions were amplified from genomic DNA by means of the immunoSEQ Assay, a bias-controlled multiplex PCR. As for how the authors treated the data: Within the assay, amplification of reference gene primers was used to estimate how many nucleated cells each sample contained. To quantify the absolute abundance of each unique TCRbeta CDR3 rearrangement, sequence reads were collapsed and filtered. For each sample, productive Simpson clonality was calculated as the square root of Simpson's diversity index across productive rearrangements. The clones in this table, taken by TCRdb from immuneACCESS, are in-frame only. Not every clone is retained; where verified, under half of the shortfall comes from an unresolved V gene, and the cause of the rest is unknown. V and J calls and clone size follow that table, whereas D and trimming were derived from the DNA. The sample includes approximately 150,000 clones, with 86% observed a single time. Approximately 8.2% of the sample is in the top ten clones.

The data originate from a study of blood T cell repertoires in COVID-19 (TCRdb year 2020). For the wider study: Collaborator samples came from the United States, Italy and Spain and covered acute and convalescent phases of COVID-19. The repertoires were released in a freely available public database meant as a resource for research on the immune response to SARS-CoV-2. The dataset comprised deeply sampled blood TCRbeta repertoires from subjects exposed to, actively infected with, or recovered from COVID-19. Where HLA class I and class II types were available, the types were taken from metadata supplied by the sample provider, not from assay-based typing. Samples were obtained from the ongoing ImmuneRACE study (first 160 participants) and from 1,254 subjects provided by 6 global collaborators. The sample metadata nearly always contained a de-identified subject ID, COVID-19 status, age in years and sex. The material from the prospective study consisted of cDNA or gDNA derived from T cells, B-cell-depleted T cells, or PBMCs. Overall study results and their limits: How much clinical and demographic metadata was included differed by source and by participant, and the metadata was provided uncurated.

The collaborating institutions used their own protocols to collect whole blood in K2EDTA tubes. For TCRbeta analysis, collaborators shipped samples as frozen whole blood, isolated PBMCs, or DNA extracted from either of those sample types. There are 14 amino acids in the CDR3, from cysteine to phenylalanine inclusive. Only CDR3 DNA remains: 42 bases, in frame from the first base. The CDR1 and CDR2 encoded by the germline V gene are SGHRS and YFSETQ. The junction shows trimming of 3 bases on V and 7 bases on J, and the gene matches do not reach 10 bases of it. The sequence came from a woman aged 55 to 70 with acute or convalescent COVID-19. Input material: peripheral blood. In this chain, TRBV5-1 is recombined with TRBJ2-7; 7 bases in between match TRBD1. In nucleotides, the sequence is TGCGCCAGCAGCTCCTTGTACAGGGGTGGTGAGCAGTACTTC. Translated, this gives CASSSLYRGGEQYF.